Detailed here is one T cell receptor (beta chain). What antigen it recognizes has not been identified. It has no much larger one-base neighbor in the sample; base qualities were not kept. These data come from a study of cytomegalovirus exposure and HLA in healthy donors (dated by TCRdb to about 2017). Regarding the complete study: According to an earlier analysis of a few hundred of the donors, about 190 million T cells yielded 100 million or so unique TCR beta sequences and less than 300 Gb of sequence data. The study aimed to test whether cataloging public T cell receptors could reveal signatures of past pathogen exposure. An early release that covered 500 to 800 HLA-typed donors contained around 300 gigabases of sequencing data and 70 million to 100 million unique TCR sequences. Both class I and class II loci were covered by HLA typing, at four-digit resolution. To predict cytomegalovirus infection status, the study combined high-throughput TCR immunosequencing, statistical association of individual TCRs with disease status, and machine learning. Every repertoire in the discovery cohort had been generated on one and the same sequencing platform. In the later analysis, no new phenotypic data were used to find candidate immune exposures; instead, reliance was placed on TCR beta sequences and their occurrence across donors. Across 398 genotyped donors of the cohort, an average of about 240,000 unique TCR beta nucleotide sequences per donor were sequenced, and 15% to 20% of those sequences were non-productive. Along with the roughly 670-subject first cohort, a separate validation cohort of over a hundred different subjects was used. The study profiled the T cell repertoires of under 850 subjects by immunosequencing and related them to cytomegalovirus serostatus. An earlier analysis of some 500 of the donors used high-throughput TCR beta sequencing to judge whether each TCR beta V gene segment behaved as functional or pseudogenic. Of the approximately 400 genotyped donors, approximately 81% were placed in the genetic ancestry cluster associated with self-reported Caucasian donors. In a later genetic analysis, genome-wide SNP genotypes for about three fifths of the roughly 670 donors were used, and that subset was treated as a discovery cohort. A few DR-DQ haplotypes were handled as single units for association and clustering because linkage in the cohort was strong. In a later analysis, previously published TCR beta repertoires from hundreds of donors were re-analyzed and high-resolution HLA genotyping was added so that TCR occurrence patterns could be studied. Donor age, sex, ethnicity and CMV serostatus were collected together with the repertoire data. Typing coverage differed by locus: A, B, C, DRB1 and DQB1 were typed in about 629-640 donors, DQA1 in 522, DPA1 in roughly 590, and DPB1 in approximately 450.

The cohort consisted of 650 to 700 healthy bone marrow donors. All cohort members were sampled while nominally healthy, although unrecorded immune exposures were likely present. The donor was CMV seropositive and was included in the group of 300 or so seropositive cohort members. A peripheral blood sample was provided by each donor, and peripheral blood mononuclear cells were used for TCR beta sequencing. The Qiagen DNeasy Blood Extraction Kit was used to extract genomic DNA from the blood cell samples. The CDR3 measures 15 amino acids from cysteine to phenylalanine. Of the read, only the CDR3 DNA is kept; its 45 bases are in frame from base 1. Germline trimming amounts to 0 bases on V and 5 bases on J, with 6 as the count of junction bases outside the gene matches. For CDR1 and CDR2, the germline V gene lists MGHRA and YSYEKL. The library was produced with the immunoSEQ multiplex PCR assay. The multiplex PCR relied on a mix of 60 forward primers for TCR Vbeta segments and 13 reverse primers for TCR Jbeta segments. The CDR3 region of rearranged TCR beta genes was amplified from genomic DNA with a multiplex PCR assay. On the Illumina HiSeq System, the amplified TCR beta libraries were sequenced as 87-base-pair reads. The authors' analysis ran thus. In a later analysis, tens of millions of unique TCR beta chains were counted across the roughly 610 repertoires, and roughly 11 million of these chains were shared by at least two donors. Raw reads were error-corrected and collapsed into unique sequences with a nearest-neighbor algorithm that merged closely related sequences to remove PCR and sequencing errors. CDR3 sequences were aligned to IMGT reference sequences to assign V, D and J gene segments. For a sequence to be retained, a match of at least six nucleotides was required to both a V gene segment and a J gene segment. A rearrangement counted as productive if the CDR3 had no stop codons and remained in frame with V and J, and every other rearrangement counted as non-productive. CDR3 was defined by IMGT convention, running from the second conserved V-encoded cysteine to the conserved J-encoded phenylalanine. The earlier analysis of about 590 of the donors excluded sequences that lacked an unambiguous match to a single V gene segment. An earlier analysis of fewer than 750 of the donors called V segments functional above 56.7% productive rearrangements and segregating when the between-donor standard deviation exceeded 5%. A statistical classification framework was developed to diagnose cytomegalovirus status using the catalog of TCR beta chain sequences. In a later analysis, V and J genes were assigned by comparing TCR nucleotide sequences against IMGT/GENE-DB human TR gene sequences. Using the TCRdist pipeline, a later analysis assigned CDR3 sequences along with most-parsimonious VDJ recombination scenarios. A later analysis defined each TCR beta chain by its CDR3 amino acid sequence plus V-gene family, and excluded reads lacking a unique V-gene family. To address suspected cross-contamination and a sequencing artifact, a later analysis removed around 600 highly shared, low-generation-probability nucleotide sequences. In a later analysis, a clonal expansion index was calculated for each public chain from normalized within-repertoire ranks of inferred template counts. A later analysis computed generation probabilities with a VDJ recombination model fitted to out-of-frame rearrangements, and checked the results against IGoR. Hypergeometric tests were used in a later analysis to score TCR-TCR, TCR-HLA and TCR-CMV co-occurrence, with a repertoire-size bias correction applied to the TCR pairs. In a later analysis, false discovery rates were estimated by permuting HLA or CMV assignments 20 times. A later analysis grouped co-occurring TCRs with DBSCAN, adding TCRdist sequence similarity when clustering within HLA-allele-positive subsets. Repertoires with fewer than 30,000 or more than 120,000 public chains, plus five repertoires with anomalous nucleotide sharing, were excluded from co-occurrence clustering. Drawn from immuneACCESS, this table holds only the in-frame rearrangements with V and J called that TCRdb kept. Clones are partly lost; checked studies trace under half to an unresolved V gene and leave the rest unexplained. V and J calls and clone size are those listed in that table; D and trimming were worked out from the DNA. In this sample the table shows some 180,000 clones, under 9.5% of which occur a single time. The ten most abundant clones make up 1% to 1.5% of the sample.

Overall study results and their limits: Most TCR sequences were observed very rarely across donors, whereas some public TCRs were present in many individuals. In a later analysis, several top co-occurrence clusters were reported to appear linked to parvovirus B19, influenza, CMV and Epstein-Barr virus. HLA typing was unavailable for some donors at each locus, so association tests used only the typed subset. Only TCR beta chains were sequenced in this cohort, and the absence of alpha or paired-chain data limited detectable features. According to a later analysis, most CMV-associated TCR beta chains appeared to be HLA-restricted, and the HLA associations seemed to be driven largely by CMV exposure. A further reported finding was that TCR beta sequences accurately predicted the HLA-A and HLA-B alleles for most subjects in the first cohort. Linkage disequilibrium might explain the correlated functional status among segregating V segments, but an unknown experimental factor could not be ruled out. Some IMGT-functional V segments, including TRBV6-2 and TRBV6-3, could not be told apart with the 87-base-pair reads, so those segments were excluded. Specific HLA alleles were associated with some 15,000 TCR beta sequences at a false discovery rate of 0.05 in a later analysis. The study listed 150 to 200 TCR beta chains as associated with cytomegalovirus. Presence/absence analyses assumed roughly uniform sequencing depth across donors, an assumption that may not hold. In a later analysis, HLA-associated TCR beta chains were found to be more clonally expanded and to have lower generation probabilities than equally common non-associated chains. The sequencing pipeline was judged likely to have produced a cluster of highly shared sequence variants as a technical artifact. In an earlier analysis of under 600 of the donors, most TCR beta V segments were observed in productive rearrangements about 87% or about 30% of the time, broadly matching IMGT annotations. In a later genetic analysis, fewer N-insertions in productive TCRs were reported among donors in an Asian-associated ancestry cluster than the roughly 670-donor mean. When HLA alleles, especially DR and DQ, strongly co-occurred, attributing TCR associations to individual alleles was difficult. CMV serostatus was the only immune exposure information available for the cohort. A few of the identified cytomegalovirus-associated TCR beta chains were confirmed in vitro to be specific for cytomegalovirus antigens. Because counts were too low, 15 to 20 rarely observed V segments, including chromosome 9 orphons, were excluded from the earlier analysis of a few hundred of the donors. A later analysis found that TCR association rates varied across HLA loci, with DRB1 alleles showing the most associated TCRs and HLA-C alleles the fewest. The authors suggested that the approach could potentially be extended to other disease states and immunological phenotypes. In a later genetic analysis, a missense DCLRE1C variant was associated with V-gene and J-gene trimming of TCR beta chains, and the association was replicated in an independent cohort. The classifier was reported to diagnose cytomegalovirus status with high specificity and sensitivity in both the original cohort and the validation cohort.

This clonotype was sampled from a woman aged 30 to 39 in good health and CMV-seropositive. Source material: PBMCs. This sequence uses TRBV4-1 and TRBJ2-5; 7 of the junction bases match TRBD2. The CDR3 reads CASSQDEGGWETQYF. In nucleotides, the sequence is TGCGCCAGCAGCCAAGATGAGGGAGGGTGGGAGACCCAGTACTTC.